Listed below are T cell receptor beta chains from one sample, sequenced in a study of blood T cell repertoires in COVID-19. TCRdb's table, derived via immunoSEQ multiplex PCR, lists solely in-frame clones and lacks some. The sample has fewer than 150,000 clones, roughly 80% seen once. The sample taken for sequencing was peripheral blood. The origin of the receptors is a human donor in a cohort sampled during active COVID-19. The CDR3 runs from the conserved cysteine through the conserved F or W. The order of the fields is clone size, D gene, V gene, J gene, CDR3 DNA, CDR3 protein. D genes are given only for firm matches. Size is stated for part of the rows, as once, few or many counts, or as a class when the clone is expanded.

clone_size: -
d_call: TRBD1
v_call: TRBV2
j_call: TRBJ1-1
cdr3_nt: TGTGCCAGCAGGGACGACAGGGGAGGGACTGAAGCTTTCTTT
cdr3_aa: CASRDDRGGTEAFF

clone_size: few
d_call: TRBD2
v_call: TRBV19
j_call: TRBJ2-7
cdr3_nt: TGTGCCAGTAGTATGGCGTGGACTAGCACCTACGAGCAGTACTTC
cdr3_aa: CASSMAWTSTYEQYF

clone_size: -
d_call: -
v_call: TRBV11-2
j_call: TRBJ2-5
cdr3_nt: TGTGCCAGCAGCTTAGTTTCCCGGCGCAGGGAGACCCAGTACTTC
cdr3_aa: CASSLVSRRRETQYF

clone_size: -
d_call: TRBD1
v_call: TRBV10-3
j_call: TRBJ1-1
cdr3_nt: TGTGCCATCAGCCGGGACAGCAACACTGAAGCTTTCTTT
cdr3_aa: CAISRDSNTEAFF

clone_size: -
d_call: TRBD1
v_call: TRBV5-1
j_call: TRBJ2-7
cdr3_nt: TGCGCCAGCAGCTCAGACAGGGGTCAGGGGGGCGAGCAGTACTTC
cdr3_aa: CASSSDRGQGGEQYF

clone_size: once
d_call: TRBD2
v_call: TRBV25-1
j_call: TRBJ2-1
cdr3_nt: TGTGCCAGCAGTGATACCCTAGCGGGTACACGGCAGTTCTTC
cdr3_aa: CASSDTLAGTRQFF

clone_size: -
d_call: TRBD1
v_call: TRBV19
j_call: TRBJ1-5
cdr3_nt: TGTGCCAGTTGGACAGGGGGAATTGGCAATCAGCCCCAGCATTTT
cdr3_aa: CASWTGGIGNQPQHF

clone_size: -
d_call: -
v_call: TRBV3-1/TRBV3-2
j_call: TRBJ1-5
cdr3_nt: TGTGCCAGCAGCCAAGTTTTCGCAGATCAGCCCCAGCATTTT
cdr3_aa: CASSQVFADQPQHF

clone_size: -
d_call: -
v_call: TRBV15
j_call: TRBJ1-1
cdr3_nt: TGTGCCACCAGCAGAGATTTGGCGAACACTGAAGCTTTCTTT
cdr3_aa: CATSRDLANTEAFF

clone_size: -
d_call: TRBD1
v_call: TRBV3-1/TRBV3-2
j_call: TRBJ1-1
cdr3_nt: TGTGCCAGCAGCCACCCACAGGGGACTGAAGCTTTCTTT
cdr3_aa: CASSHPQGTEAFF

clone_size: -
d_call: TRBD2
v_call: TRBV29-1
j_call: TRBJ2-2
cdr3_nt: TGCAGCGTTGGACTAGCGCTGAACACCGGGGAGCTGTTTTTT
cdr3_aa: CSVGLALNTGELFF

clone_size: -
d_call: -
v_call: TRBV3-1/TRBV3-2
j_call: TRBJ1-2
cdr3_nt: TGTGCCAGCAGCCAAGCCTCGGGGAAGTCAGGCTACACCTTC
cdr3_aa: CASSQASGKSGYTF

clone_size: -
d_call: -
v_call: TRBV28
j_call: TRBJ2-5
cdr3_nt: TGTGCCAGCAGTCCCCAGGTGTACCAAGAGACCCAGTACTTC
cdr3_aa: CASSPQVYQETQYF

clone_size: -
d_call: -
v_call: TRBV6-5
j_call: TRBJ2-5
cdr3_nt: TGTGCCAGCAGTTACAGTGGTAGCTGGGAGACCCAGTACTTC
cdr3_aa: CASSYSGSWETQYF

clone_size: once
d_call: -
v_call: TRBV27
j_call: TRBJ1-6
cdr3_nt: TGTGCCAGCAGTACCGGTAGGGGTCTTACTTCACCCCTCCACTTT
cdr3_aa: CASSTGRGLTSPLHF

clone_size: -
d_call: -
v_call: TRBV6-1
j_call: TRBJ1-2
cdr3_nt: TGTGCCAGCAGTGAAGCGCAACAGTCCTATGGCTACACCTTC
cdr3_aa: CASSEAQQSYGYTF

clone_size: -
d_call: -
v_call: TRBV7-9
j_call: TRBJ1-1
cdr3_nt: TGTGCCAGCAGCGGACCTCGGGGGGCGGACACTGAAGCTTTCTTT
cdr3_aa: CASSGPRGADTEAFF

clone_size: few
d_call: TRBD1
v_call: TRBV5-6
j_call: TRBJ1-5
cdr3_nt: TGTGCCAGCAGTTTGACAGGGGGAGGGAATCAGCCCCAGCATTTT
cdr3_aa: CASSLTGGGNQPQHF

clone_size: -
d_call: TRBD2
v_call: TRBV11-2
j_call: TRBJ2-7
cdr3_nt: TGTGCCAGCAGCATCCTGCCGGGACTAGCGAAACCGGGGGAGCAGTACTTC
cdr3_aa: CASSILPGLAKPGEQYF

clone_size: -
d_call: -
v_call: TRBV11-2
j_call: TRBJ1-6
cdr3_nt: TGTGCCAGCAGCTTAGATCGCACCGGGGGAAATTCACCCCTCCACTTT
cdr3_aa: CASSLDRTGGNSPLHF

clone_size: -
d_call: TRBD1
v_call: TRBV7-6
j_call: TRBJ1-1
cdr3_nt: TGTGCCAGCAGTCAACAGGGGTACACTGAAGCTTTCTTT
cdr3_aa: CASSQQGYTEAFF

clone_size: -
d_call: TRBD1
v_call: TRBV15
j_call: TRBJ2-5
cdr3_nt: TGTGCCACCAGCGGGGACAGGGGAACGGAGACCCAGTACTTC
cdr3_aa: CATSGDRGTETQYF

clone_size: medium-sized
d_call: TRBD1
v_call: TRBV24-1
j_call: TRBJ2-1
cdr3_nt: TGTGCCACCAGTGGGGGGACAGGGGGGTCGGTTGAGCAGTTCTTC
cdr3_aa: CATSGGTGGSVEQFF

clone_size: -
d_call: TRBD2
v_call: TRBV4-1
j_call: TRBJ2-7
cdr3_nt: TGCGCCAGCAGCCCGCGACTAGCGGGGGTCCACGAGCAGTACTTC
cdr3_aa: CASSPRLAGVHEQYF

clone_size: -
d_call: TRBD1
v_call: TRBV7-9
j_call: TRBJ1-4
cdr3_nt: TGTGCCAGCAGCCTAGACCACGGCAGGGGGCCTGAAAAACTGTTTTTT
cdr3_aa: CASSLDHGRGPEKLFF

clone_size: -
d_call: -
v_call: TRBV6-5
j_call: TRBJ2-7
cdr3_nt: TGTGCCAGCAGTTACCTGGAGGGGTCTTACGAGCAGTACTTC
cdr3_aa: CASSYLEGSYEQYF

clone_size: once
d_call: -
v_call: TRBV2
j_call: TRBJ2-1
cdr3_nt: TGTGCCAGCAGGGGGGCCGTGGCCGCCCATGAGCAGTTCTTC
cdr3_aa: CASRGAVAAHEQFF

clone_size: few
d_call: -
v_call: TRBV19
j_call: TRBJ2-7
cdr3_nt: TGTGCCAGTAGAAGCAGGGGTGGCTACGAGCAGTACTTC
cdr3_aa: CASRSRGGYEQYF

clone_size: -
d_call: TRBD2
v_call: TRBV9
j_call: TRBJ2-5
cdr3_nt: TGTGCCAGCAGCCCTCGGGCGGGGGGAGAGACCCAGTACTTC
cdr3_aa: CASSPRAGGETQYF

clone_size: -
d_call: -
v_call: TRBV19
j_call: TRBJ1-5
cdr3_nt: TGTGCCAGTAGTATTGACAGAACCATGGAGCCCCAGCATTTT
cdr3_aa: CASSIDRTMEPQHF

clone_size: -
d_call: TRBD2
v_call: TRBV5-1
j_call: TRBJ2-1
cdr3_nt: TGCGCCAGCAGAGGGACTAGCGGGCAAAACATCTACAATGAGCAGTTCTTC
cdr3_aa: CASRGTSGQNIYNEQFF

clone_size: once
d_call: -
v_call: TRBV5-4
j_call: TRBJ2-1
cdr3_nt: TGTGCCAGCAGCTTGGTTGCCGGTAGAGGGTCCTACAATGAGCAGTTCTTC
cdr3_aa: CASSLVAGRGSYNEQFF

clone_size: once
d_call: -
v_call: TRBV10-3
j_call: TRBJ1-2
cdr3_nt: TGTGCCATCAGTGAGAGGGGCAAGGGAAACTATGGCTACACCTTC
cdr3_aa: CAISERGKGNYGYTF

clone_size: -
d_call: -
v_call: TRBV9
j_call: TRBJ1-3
cdr3_nt: TGTGCCAGCAGCGCCCGACAGGAACTCAGCTCTGGAAACACCATATATTTT
cdr3_aa: CASSARQELSSGNTIYF

clone_size: -
d_call: -
v_call: TRBV20-1
j_call: TRBJ2-5
cdr3_nt: TGCAGTGGACAGTACCAAGAGACCCAGTACTTC
cdr3_aa: CSGQYQETQYF

clone_size: once
d_call: TRBD2
v_call: TRBV28
j_call: TRBJ2-5
cdr3_nt: TGTGCCAGCAGTCCAGCGGGGGGTCTGGCGGGGACCCAGTACTTC
cdr3_aa: CASSPAGGLAGTQYF

clone_size: few
d_call: -
v_call: TRBV6-5
j_call: TRBJ2-1
cdr3_nt: TGTGCCAGCAGTCGGGGTCACAATGAGCAGTTCTTC
cdr3_aa: CASSRGHNEQFF

clone_size: -
d_call: TRBD1
v_call: TRBV9
j_call: TRBJ1-3
cdr3_nt: TGTGCCAGCAGCTTACAGGGGGCGCCTGGAAACACCATATATTTT
cdr3_aa: CASSLQGAPGNTIYF

clone_size: -
d_call: -
v_call: TRBV7-2
j_call: TRBJ2-3
cdr3_nt: TGTGCCAGCAGCTTAGGGGGCATCACAGATACGCAGTATTTT
cdr3_aa: CASSLGGITDTQYF

clone_size: -
d_call: -
v_call: TRBV15
j_call: TRBJ1-5
cdr3_nt: TGTGCCACCAGCAGAGATCGTTTTCAGCCCCAGCATTTT
cdr3_aa: CATSRDRFQPQHF

clone_size: -
d_call: TRBD2
v_call: TRBV7-6
j_call: TRBJ2-1
cdr3_nt: TGTGCCAGCAGCTTCCTAGCGGGGGGGCTTTTAGATGAGCAGTTCTTC
cdr3_aa: CASSFLAGGLLDEQFF